The clone carrying this T cell receptor (beta chain) has more than one count but fewer than ten. Via MiXCR, TCRdb re-called the RT-PCR reads, giving one row per CDR3 protein. The sample has about 540,000 distinct CDR3 sequences, under 30% seen once. This sample is drawn from a study of response to subunit inactivated influenza vaccine. Trimming shortened V by 6 bases and J by 13 bases, and 16 bases separated the two germline ends. This CDR3 has 12 residues. CDR1 and CDR2 from the germline V gene are SNHLY and FYNNEI. The same specimen was also included in a second study, on T cells expressing NK-cell markers. That work contributes: Scientists made TCR beta cDNA using 5'RACE template switching with UMIs. The eight sequenced donors comprised seven who were HCMV-seropositive and one who was seronegative. Of CD8+ T cells, about 1.0-8% belonged to dominant NKG2C+ clonotypes in five or six donors.

The sample here was CD4+ T cells sorted from PBMCs, taken roughly 12 days after vaccination. The clonotype comes from a man aged 50 to 60 who received an inactivated influenza vaccine. The V and J genes are TRBV2 and TRBJ2-1, with D maybe TRBD1 (6 bases). This chain's CDR3 is CASRRASGAQFF. The CDR3 DNA is TGTGCCAGCAGAAGGGCGTCAGGGGCTCAGTTCTTC.